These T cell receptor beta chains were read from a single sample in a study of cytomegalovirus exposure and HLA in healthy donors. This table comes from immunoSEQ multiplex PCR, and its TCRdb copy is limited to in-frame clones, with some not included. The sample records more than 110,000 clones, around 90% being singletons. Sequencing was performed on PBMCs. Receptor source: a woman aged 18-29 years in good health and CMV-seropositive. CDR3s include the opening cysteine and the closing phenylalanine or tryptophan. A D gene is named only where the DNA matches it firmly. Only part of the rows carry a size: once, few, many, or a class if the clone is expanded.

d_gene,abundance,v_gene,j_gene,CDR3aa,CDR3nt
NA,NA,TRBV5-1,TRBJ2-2,CASSLRESNTGELFF,TGCGCCAGCAGCTTGCGAGAGTCGAACACCGGGGAGCTGTTTTTT
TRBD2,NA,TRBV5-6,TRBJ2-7,CASSLGLASYEQYF,TGTGCCAGCAGCTTGGGACTAGCATCCTACGAGCAGTACTTC
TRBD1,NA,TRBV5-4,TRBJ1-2,CASSLGDRLNTF,TGTGCCAGCAGCTTGGGGGACAGGCTGAACACCTTC
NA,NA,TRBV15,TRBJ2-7,CATSRPHRVLSFRRSEQYF,TGTGCCACCAGCAGACCACACCGCGTGCTATCGTTCAGGAGGAGCGAGCAGTACTTC
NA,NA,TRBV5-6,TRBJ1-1,CASGLRTALWNTEAFF,TGTGCCAGCGGCTTGAGGACAGCCTTATGGAACACTGAAGCTTTCTTT
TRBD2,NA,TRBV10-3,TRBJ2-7,CATTVFSGAYEQYF,TGTGCCACGACAGTGTTCAGCGGGGCCTACGAGCAGTACTTC
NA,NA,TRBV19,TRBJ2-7,CASSRAGTYEQYF,TGTGCCAGTAGTAGGGCGGGAACCTACGAGCAGTACTTC
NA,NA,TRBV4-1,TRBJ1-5,CASSQVPGSNQPQHF,TGCGCCAGCAGCCAAGTACCAGGGAGCAATCAGCCCCAGCATTTT
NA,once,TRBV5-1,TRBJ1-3,CASSLAGGSGNTIYF,TGCGCCAGCAGCTTGGCCGGGGGGTCTGGAAACACCATATATTTT
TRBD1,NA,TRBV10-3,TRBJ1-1,CAISADRGRTEAFF,TGTGCCATCAGCGCGGACAGGGGGCGGACTGAAGCTTTCTTT
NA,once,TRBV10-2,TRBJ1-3,CATYRGNTIYF,TGCGCCACCTACAGGGGAAACACCATATATTTT
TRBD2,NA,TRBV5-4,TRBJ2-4,CASSLVGLAGRNIQYF,TGTGCCAGCAGCTTGGTAGGACTAGCGGGGAGAAACATTCAGTACTTC
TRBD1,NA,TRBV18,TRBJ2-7,CASSPPGTGGYYEQYF,TGTGCCAGCTCACCACCGGGGACAGGGGGCTACTACGAGCAGTACTTC
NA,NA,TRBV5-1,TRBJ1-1,CASSYGQSTEAFF,TGCGCCAGCAGTTACGGACAGAGCACTGAAGCTTTCTTT
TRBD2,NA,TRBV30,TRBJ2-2,CAWSPRGLAGGELFF,TGTGCCTGGAGTCCCCGGGGACTAGCGGGCGGGGAGCTGTTTTTT
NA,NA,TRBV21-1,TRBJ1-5,CASSKLQGAGQPQHF,TGTGCCAGCAGCAAACTTCAGGGGGCAGGCCAGCCCCAGCATTTT
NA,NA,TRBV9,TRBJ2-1,CASRRGNEQFF,TGTGCCAGCCGTCGGGGTAATGAGCAGTTCTTC
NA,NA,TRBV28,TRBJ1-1,CASSPGMNTEAFF,TGTGCCAGCAGTCCGGGGATGAACACTGAAGCTTTCTTT
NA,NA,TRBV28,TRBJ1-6,CASSFMDSYNSPLHF,TGTGCCAGCAGTTTTATGGACAGCTATAATTCACCCCTCCACTTT
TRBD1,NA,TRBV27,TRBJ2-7,CASRVGDRGVNEQYF,TGTGCCAGCAGGGTTGGGGACAGGGGAGTCAACGAGCAGTACTTC
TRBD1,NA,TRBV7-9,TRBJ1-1,CASSHGQGGGTEAFF,TGTGCCAGCAGCCACGGACAGGGTGGGGGCACTGAAGCTTTCTTT
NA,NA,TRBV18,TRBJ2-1,CASSPRGLYNEQFF,TGTGCCAGCTCACCGAGAGGCCTCTACAATGAGCAGTTCTTC
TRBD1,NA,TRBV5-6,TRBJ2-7,CASSAQGAHGEQYF,TGTGCCAGCAGCGCGCAGGGGGCCCATGGCGAGCAGTACTTC
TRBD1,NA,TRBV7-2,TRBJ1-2,CASTTDRGPYGYTF,TGTGCCAGCACCACGGACAGGGGGCCGTATGGCTACACCTTC
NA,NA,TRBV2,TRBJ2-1,CASSVEGGGGFEQFF,TGTGCCAGCAGTGTCGAGGGGGGAGGGGGATTTGAGCAGTTCTTC
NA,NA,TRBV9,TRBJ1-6,CASSVADNSPLHF,TGTGCCAGCAGCGTAGCCGATAATTCACCCCTCCACTTT
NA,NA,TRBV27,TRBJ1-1,CASRTRDSLRKAFF,TGTGCCAGCAGGACCAGGGACTCACTAAGGAAAGCTTTCTTT
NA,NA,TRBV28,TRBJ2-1,CATDGGLSYNEQFF,TGTGCCACCGACGGCGGACTCTCCTACAATGAGCAGTTCTTC
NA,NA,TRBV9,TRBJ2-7,CASSVGLASSYEQYF,TGTGCCAGCAGCGTAGGGCTAGCAAGCTCCTACGAGCAGTACTTC
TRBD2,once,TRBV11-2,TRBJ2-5,CASSFGGTSGGGQETQYF,TGTGCCAGCAGCTTTGGAGGGACTAGCGGGGGCGGGCAAGAGACCCAGTACTTC
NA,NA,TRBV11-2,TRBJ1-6,CASSLQGGGSPLHF,TGTGCCAGCAGCTTACAGGGTGGTGGTTCACCCCTCCACTTT
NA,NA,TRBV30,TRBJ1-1,CAWRRKSTHLQVLIYTEAFF,TGTGCCTGGAGAAGAAAATCTACACACCTCCAGGTCCTTATCTACACTGAAGCTTTCTTT
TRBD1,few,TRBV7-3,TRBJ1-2,CASSPSGQGFGYTF,TGTGCCAGCAGCCCGAGCGGACAGGGGTTTGGCTACACCTTC
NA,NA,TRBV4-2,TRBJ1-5,CASSQEGWGGGISNQPQHF,TGTGCCAGCAGCCAAGAGGGCTGGGGAGGGGGGATTAGCAATCAGCCCCAGCATTTT
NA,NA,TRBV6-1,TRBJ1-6,CASKEAYNSPLHF,TGTGCCAGCAAGGAGGCCTATAATTCACCCCTCCACTTT
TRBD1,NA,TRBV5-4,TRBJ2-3,CASSLAVSGDRGGDTQYF,TGTGCCAGCAGCTTGGCTGTTTCCGGGGACAGGGGTGGAGATACGCAGTATTTT
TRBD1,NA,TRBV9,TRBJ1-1,CASSVEGAGGTEAFF,TGTGCCAGCAGCGTAGAGGGAGCAGGGGGCACTGAAGCTTTCTTT
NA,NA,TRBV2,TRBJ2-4,CASSGAGLDVYIQYF,TGTGCCAGCAGTGGCGCGGGGCTTGATGTGTACATTCAGTACTTC
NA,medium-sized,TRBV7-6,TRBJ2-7,CASSAGPNYEQYF,TGTGCCAGCAGCGCGGGACCGAACTACGAGCAGTACTTC
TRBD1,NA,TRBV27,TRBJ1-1,CASSLSQTGVSEAFF,TGTGCCAGCAGTTTATCTCAAACAGGGGTCTCTGAAGCTTTCTTT
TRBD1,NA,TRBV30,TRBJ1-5,CAWEQGSGQPQHF,TGTGCCTGGGAACAGGGGTCCGGGCAGCCCCAGCATTTT
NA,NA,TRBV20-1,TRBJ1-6,CSAWTPSPLHF,TGCAGTGCTTGGACACCTTCACCCCTCCACTTT
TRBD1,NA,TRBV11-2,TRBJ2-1,CASSLVGKGGYEQFF,TGTGCCAGCAGCTTAGTTGGGAAAGGGGGCTATGAGCAGTTCTTC
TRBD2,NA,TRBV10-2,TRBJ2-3,CASSDTTSGDTDTQYF,TGCGCCAGCAGTGACACGACTAGCGGTGACACAGATACGCAGTATTTT
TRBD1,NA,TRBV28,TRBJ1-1,CASSTPGQGSTEAFF,TGTGCCAGCAGTACTCCGGGACAGGGAAGCACTGAAGCTTTCTTT
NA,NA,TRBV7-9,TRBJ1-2,CASSWGQGSEAF,NA
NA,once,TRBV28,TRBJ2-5,CASSRRRLHQETQYF,TGTGCCAGCAGCCGACGTCGACTACACCAAGAGACCCAGTACTTC